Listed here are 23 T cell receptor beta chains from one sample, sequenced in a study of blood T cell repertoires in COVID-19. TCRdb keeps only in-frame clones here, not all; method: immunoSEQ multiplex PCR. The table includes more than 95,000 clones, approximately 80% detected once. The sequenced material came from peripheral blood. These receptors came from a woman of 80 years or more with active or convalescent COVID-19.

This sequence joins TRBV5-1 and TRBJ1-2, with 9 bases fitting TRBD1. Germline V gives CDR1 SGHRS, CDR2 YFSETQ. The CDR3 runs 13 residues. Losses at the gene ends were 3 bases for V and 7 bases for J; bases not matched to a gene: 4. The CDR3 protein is CASSSDRGSGYTF. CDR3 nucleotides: TGCGCCAGCAGCTCGGACAGGGGAAGTGGCTACACCTTC.

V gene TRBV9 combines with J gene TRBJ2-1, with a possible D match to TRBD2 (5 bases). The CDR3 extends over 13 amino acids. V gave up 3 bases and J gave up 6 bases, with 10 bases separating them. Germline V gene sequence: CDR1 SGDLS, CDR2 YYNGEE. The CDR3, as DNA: TGTGCCAGCAGCGGAACTAGACTCAATGAGCAGTTCTTC. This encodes CASSGTRLNEQFF.

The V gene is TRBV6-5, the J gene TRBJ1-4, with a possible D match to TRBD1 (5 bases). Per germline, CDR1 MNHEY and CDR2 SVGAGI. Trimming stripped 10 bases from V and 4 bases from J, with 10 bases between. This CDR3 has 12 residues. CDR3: CATNRINEKLFF. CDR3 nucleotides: TGTGCCACCAACAGGATTAATGAAAAACTGTTTTTT.

The DNA of the CDR3 is TGTGCCAGCAGTGGGCCTCCAACCTCCAATCAGCCCCAGCATTTT. Its translation: CASSGPPTSNQPQHF. The J gene is TRBJ1-5, the V gene TRBV28; D unclear. Germline V gene sequence: CDR1 MDHEN, CDR2 SYDVKM. Trimming cost V 5 bases and J 3 bases, with 14 bases left between them. This CDR3 spans 15 amino acids.

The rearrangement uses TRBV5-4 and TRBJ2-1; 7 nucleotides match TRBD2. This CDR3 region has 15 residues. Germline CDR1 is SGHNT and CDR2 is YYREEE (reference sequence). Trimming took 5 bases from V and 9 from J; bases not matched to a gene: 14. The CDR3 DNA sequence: TGTGCCAGCAGGACTGCCGGGCGGGAGCGAAGTGAGCAGTTCTTC. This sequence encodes CASRTAGRERSEQFF.

The CDR3 loop reads CSVASGKGGRIYEQYF. The DNA for the CDR3 is TGCAGCGTTGCTTCGGGTAAGGGGGGGAGGATTTACGAGCAGTACTTC. This chain joins TRBV29-1 and TRBJ2-7, with D possibly TRBD2 on 7 matching bases. Per the germline V gene, CDR1 is SQVTM and CDR2 is ANQGSEA. This CDR3 spans 16 amino acids. V lost 4 bases to trimming and J lost 4 bases, with 23 bases between them.

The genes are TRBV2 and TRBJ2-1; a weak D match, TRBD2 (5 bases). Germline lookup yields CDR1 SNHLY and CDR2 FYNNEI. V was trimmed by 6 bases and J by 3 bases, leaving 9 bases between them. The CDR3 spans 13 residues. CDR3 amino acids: CASREDLYNEQFF. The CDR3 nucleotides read TGTGCCAGCAGGGAGGACCTCTACAATGAGCAGTTCTTC.

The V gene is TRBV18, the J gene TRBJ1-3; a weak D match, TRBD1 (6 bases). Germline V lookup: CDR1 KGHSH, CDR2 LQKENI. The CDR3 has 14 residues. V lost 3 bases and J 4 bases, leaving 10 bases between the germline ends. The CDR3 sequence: CASSPQQGGNTIYF. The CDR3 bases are TGTGCCAGCTCACCCCAACAGGGCGGAAACACCATATATTTT.

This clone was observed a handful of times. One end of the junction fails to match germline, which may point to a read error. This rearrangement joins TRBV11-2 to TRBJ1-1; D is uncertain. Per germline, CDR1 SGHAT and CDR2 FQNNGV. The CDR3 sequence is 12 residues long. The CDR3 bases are TGTGCCAGCAGCTTAGATCTGGGCCTGGCCGGATTT. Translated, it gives CASSLDLGLAGF.

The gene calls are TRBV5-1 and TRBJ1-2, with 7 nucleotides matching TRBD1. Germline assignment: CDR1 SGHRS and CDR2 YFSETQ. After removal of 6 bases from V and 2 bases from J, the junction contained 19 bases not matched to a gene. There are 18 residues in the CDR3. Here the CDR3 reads CASTQTGDLFQHNYGYTF. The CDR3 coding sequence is TGCGCCAGCACCCAAACAGGGGACCTCTTCCAGCACAACTATGGCTACACCTTC.

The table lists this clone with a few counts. The CDR3 nucleotides read TGTGCCAGCAGCTTGAAACCAACGGCTAACTATGGCTACACCTTC. Translated: CASSLKPTANYGYTF. The rearrangement links TRBV5-6 to TRBJ1-2; D is unresolved. The CDR3 is made up of 15 amino acids. Looked up from germline, CDR1 is SGHDT and CDR2 is YYEEEE. Trimming cost V 1 base and J 0 bases, with 10 bases left between them.

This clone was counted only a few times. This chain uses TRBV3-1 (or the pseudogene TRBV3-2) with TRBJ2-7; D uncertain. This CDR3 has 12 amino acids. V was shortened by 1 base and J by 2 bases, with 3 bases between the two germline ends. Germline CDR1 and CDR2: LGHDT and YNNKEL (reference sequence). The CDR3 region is CASSQGAYEQYF. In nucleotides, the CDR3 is TGTGCCAGCAGCCAAGGAGCCTACGAGCAGTACTTC.

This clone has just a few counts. In nucleotides, the CDR3 is TGTGCCAGCATCAGGGGGCACACAGATACGCAGTATTTT. Translation gives CASIRGHTDTQYF. The rearrangement joins TRBV6-5 to TRBJ2-3, with 8 bases lining up with TRBD1. The CDR3 has 13 residues. Germline assignment: CDR1 MNHEY and CDR2 SVGAGI. V dropped 7 bases and J dropped 2; count of bases not matched to a gene: 2.

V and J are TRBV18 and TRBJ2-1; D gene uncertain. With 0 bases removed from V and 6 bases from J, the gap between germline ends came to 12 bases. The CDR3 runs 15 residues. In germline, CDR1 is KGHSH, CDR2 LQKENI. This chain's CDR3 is CASSPPLSGFNEQFF. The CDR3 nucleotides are TGTGCCAGCTCACCACCGTTGTCGGGTTTCAATGAGCAGTTCTTC.

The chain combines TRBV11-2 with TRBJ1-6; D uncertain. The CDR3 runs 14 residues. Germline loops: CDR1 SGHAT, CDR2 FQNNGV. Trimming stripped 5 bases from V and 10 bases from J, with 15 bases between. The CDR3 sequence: CASSLQPTGSPLHF. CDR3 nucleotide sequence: TGTGCCAGCAGCCTACAACCGACGGGGTCACCCCTCCACTTT.

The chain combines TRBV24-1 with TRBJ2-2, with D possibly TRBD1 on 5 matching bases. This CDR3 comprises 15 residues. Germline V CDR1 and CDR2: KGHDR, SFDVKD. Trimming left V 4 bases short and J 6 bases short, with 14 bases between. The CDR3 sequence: CATSDPGPRAGELFF. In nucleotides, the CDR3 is TGTGCCACCAGTGACCCGGGCCCCAGGGCCGGGGAGCTGTTTTTT.

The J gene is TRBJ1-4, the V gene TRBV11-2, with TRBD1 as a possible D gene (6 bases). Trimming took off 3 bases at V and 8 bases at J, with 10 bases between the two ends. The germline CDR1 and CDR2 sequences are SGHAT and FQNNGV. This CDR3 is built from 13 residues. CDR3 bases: TGTGCCAGCAGCTTGGGGGCAAAAGAAAAACTGTTTTTT. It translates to CASSLGAKEKLFF.

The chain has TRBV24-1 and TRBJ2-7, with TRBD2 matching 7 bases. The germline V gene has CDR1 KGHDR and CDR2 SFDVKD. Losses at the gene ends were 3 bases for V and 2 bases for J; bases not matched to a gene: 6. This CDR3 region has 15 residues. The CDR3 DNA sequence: TGTGCCACCAGTGATGCAAGCGGGACTCCCTACGAGCAGTACTTC. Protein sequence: CATSDASGTPYEQYF.

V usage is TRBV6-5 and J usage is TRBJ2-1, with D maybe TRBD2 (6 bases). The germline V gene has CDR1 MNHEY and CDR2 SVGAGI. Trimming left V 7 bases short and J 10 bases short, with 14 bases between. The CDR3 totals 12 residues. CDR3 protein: CASTDTAGEQFF. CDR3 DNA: TGTGCCAGCACCGACACGGCGGGGGAGCAGTTCTTC.

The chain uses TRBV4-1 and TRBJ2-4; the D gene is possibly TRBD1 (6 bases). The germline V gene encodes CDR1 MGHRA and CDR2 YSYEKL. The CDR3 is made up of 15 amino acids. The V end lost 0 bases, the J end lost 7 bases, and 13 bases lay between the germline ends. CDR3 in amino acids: CASSQEGQGWNIQYF. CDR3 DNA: TGCGCCAGCAGCCAAGAAGGGCAGGGGTGGAACATTCAGTACTTC.

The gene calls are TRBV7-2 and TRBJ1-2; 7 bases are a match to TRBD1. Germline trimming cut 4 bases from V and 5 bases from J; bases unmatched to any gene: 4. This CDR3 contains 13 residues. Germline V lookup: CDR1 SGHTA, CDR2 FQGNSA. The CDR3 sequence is CASSSGQRYGYTF. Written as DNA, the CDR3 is TGTGCCAGCAGCTCGGGACAGAGATATGGCTACACCTTC.

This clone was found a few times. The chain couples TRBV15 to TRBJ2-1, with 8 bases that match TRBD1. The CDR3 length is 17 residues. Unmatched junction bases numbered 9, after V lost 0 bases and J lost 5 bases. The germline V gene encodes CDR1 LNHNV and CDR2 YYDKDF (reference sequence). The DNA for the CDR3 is TGTGCCACCAGCAGAGAATCTCAGGGGGCTGGGGACAATGAGCAGTTCTTC. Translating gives CATSRESQGAGDNEQFF.

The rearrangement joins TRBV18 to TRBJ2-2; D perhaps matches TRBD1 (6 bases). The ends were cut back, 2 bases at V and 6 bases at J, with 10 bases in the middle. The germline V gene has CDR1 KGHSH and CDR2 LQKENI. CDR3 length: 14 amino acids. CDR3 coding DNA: TGTGCCAGCTCACCAACAGGGTATGCCGGGGAGCTGTTTTTT. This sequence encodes CASSPTGYAGELFF.